This TCR beta chain is from a study of T cell responses to AZD1222 COVID-19 vaccine. The repertoire was sequenced with immunoSEQ multiplex PCR; TCRdb's copy has only in-frame clones and lacks some. The sample carries some 99,000 clones, about 88% recorded once. The sequences come from peripheral blood, collected on day 0 of AZD1222 vaccination. The origin of this receptor is an adult in good health.

The CDR3: CASRLTPTALEKLFF. In DNA, the CDR3 is TGTGCCAGCAGACTAACTCCGACCGCACTCGAAAAACTGTTTTTT. The gene calls are TRBV6-5 and TRBJ1-4, with D unclear. Trimming cost V 6 bases and J 8 bases, with 19 bases left between them. Germline-derived CDR1 and CDR2 are MNHEY and SVGAGI. This CDR3 has 15 residues.